These T cell receptor beta chains were read from a single sample in a study of cytomegalovirus exposure and HLA in healthy donors. Clones were sequenced by immunoSEQ multiplex PCR, and TCRdb holds only the in-frame ones, with some missing. The data contain about 170,000 clones, 80% to 90% of them singletons. Sequenced material: PBMCs. The source is a man aged 30 to 39 in good health and CMV-seropositive. The CDR3 runs from the conserved cysteine through the conserved F or W. D genes are given only for firm matches. Size values are once, few and many counts, or a class for expanded clones, and some rows have none.

>TRBD2|.|TRBJ2-5|TRBV10-3
CAISGTSGTQETQYF
TGTGCCATCAGTGGGACTAGCGGGACCCAAGAGACCCAGTACTTC
>.|.|TRBJ2-5|TRBV18
CASSTLGAQETQYF
TGTGCCAGCTCAACCCTAGGGGCACAAGAGACCCAGTACTTC
>TRBD2|.|TRBJ2-7|TRBV7-9
CASSLSWTSGTTPSYEQYF
TGTGCCAGCAGCTTATCTTGGACTAGCGGGACTACACCCTCCTACGAGCAGTACTTC
>.|.|TRBJ1-1|TRBV19
CASSIRRQALEAFF
TGTGCCAGTAGTATTAGGAGACAGGCCCTTGAAGCTTTCTTT
>.|few|TRBJ1-1|TRBV7-2
CASSLGWTVTEAFF
TGTGCCAGCAGCTTAGGGTGGACAGTCACTGAAGCTTTCTTT
>.|.|TRBJ2-7|TRBV4-1
CASSQEPRQRVLYEQYF
TGCGCCAGCAGCCAAGAACCCCGACAGCGGGTCCTCTACGAGCAGTACTTC
>TRBD2|.|TRBJ2-7|TRBV5-3
CARRAGGDPYEQYF
TGTGCCAGAAGAGCGGGGGGGGATCCCTACGAGCAGTACTTC
>.|.|TRBJ1-3|TRBV7-9
CASSSGQSVNTIYF
TGTGCCAGCAGCTCTGGACAGTCAGTTAACACCATATATTTT
>TRBD1|.|TRBJ1-1|TRBV11-3
CASSPGQMNTEAFF
TGTGCCAGCAGTCCGGGACAGATGAACACTGAAGCTTTCTTT
>.|once|TRBJ2-5|TRBV25-1
CASSGRVETQYF
TGTGCCAGCAGTGGGAGGGTGGAGACCCAGTACTTC
>.|.|TRBJ2-1|TRBV11-2
CASSLGRTYNEQFF
TGTGCCAGCAGCTTGGGCAGGACCTACAATGAGCAGTTCTTC
>TRBD1|few|TRBJ1-1|TRBV19
CASNLGTDTEAFF
TGTGCCAGTAATCTAGGGACAGACACTGAAGCTTTCTTT
>.|.|TRBJ2-5|TRBV27
CASSPKTRLETQYF
TGTGCCAGCAGCCCCAAGACTAGACTGGAGACCCAGTACTTC
>.|.|TRBJ1-3|TRBV30
CAWSEAQGSLDTIYF
TGTGCCTGGAGTGAGGCCCAGGGGAGTTTAGACACCATATATTTT
>TRBD2|.|TRBJ2-1|TRBV19
CASSMGRLAGAPNEQFF
TGTGCCAGTAGTATGGGGAGACTAGCGGGAGCCCCCAATGAGCAGTTCTTC
>TRBD1|.|TRBJ1-2|TRBV6-5
CASSYAAGTGYGYTF
TGTGCCAGCAGTTACGCCGCCGGGACAGGCTATGGCTACACCTTC
>.|.|TRBJ1-1|TRBV4-1
CASSQVKNTEAFF
TGCGCCAGCAGCCAAGTTAAGAACACTGAAGCTTTCTTT
>TRBD1|.|TRBJ1-2|TRBV7-9
CASSSPGQSNYGYTF
TGTGCCAGCAGCTCTCCGGGACAGTCTAACTATGGCTACACCTTC
>.|.|TRBJ2-7|TRBV5-4
CASSRDTSYEQYF
TGTGCCAGCAGCCGCGACACCTCCTACGAGCAGTACTTC
>.|.|TRBJ2-2|TRBV7-9
CSSTLAGELFF
TGTTCCAGCACCCTTGCCGGGGAGCTGTTTTTT
>TRBD2|.|TRBJ2-5|TRBV13
CASSFRWLAGVRQETQYF
TGTGCCAGCAGCTTCAGGTGGCTAGCGGGAGTGAGGCAAGAGACCCAGTACTTC
>TRBD1|.|TRBJ1-4|TRBV7-8
CASRPGQGTGKLFF
TGTGCCAGCAGACCCGGACAGGGGACCGGAAAACTGTTTTTT
>TRBD1|.|TRBJ2-5|TRBV27
CASSFRTGGWARETQYF
TGTGCCAGCAGTTTTAGGACAGGGGGCTGGGCAAGAGAGACCCAGTACTTC
>.|once|TRBJ1-2|TRBV7-9
CSSREGSGYTF
TGTTCCAGCAGGGAGGGGTCAGGCTACACCTTC
>TRBD2|.|TRBJ2-5|TRBV4-1
CASSQPTSGTPQRAQYF
TGCGCCAGCAGCCAGCCGACTAGCGGGACCCCCCAAAGGGCCCAGTACTTC
>.|.|TRBJ2-2|TRBV6-5
CASSYSLSTGELFF
TGTGCCAGCAGTTACTCGCTGAGTACCGGGGAGCTGTTTTTT
>TRBD2|.|TRBJ2-1|TRBV7-7
CASSLAGPLGEQFF
TGTGCTAGCAGTCTAGCGGGACCATTGGGTGAGCAGTTCTTC
>.|.|TRBJ1-2|TRBV6-5
CASSYKQGDGYTF
TGTGCCAGCAGTTACAAACAGGGAGACGGCTACACCTTC
>TRBD2|once|TRBJ2-7|TRBV30
CAWAGGAYEQYF
TGTGCCTGGGCTGGGGGGGCCTACGAGCAGTACTTC
>.|.|TRBJ1-2|TRBV7-6
CASSLAQGGGGYTF
TGTGCCAGCAGCTTAGCACAGGGAGGGGGAGGCTACACCTTC
>.|.|TRBJ1-4|TRBV6-5
CASSPRIDRNEKLFF
TGTGCCAGCAGTCCCAGGATCGACAGGAATGAAAAACTGTTTTTT
>TRBD1|.|TRBJ2-2|TRBV7-9
CASSLYRGNTGELFF
TGTGCCAGCAGCTTATACAGGGGGAACACCGGGGAGCTGTTTTTT
>.|.|TRBJ1-2|TRBV27
CASSLYGGKGYTF
TGTGCCAGCAGTTTATACGGAGGGAAGGGCTACACCTTC
>.|.|TRBJ2-1|TRBV5-1
CASSLGSLGQLNEQFF
TGCGCCAGCAGCTTGGGATCTCTTGGACAGTTAAATGAGCAGTTCTTC
>.|.|TRBJ2-3|TRBV2
CASMRGTDTQYF
TGTGCCAGCATGCGGGGTACAGATACGCAGTATTTT
>TRBD1|.|TRBJ1-1|TRBV15
CATGGQGYTEAFF
TGTGCCACCGGCGGACAGGGTTACACTGAAGCTTTCTTT
>.|.|TRBJ1-2|TRBV28
CASSLSLGETLPIYGYTF
TGTGCCAGCAGTTTATCCCTAGGGGAAACACTCCCGATCTATGGCTACACCTTC